This T cell receptor (beta chain) originates from a study of shared clonotypes between healthy human individuals. J gave up 6 bases and V 7 bases, and 15 bases lay outside the gene matches. The CDR3 totals 15 residues. CDR1 and CDR2 (germline): MNHEY, SMNVEV (reference sequence). Notes on this clone: Its cognate antigen is unknown.

In the naive CD8 group, cells lacked CD45RO and were positively selected for CCR7, so terminally differentiated effector memory CD45RA+ cells were left out. Broader study findings: When compared with the clonotypes that were shared by all four sorted-subset donors, the non-shared clonotypes turned out to have lower generation probabilities.

Assay execution took place at the deep level. Sequencing was performed with immunoSEQ multiplex PCR; in TCRdb, only in-frame clones are kept and a portion is missing. The repertoire holds more than 2 million clones, 80% to 95% seen once, with less than 2% in the top ten. Sequencing was done on a sample of naive CD8+ T cells from PBMCs. This receptor was taken from a man aged 18 to 30 in good health. Some clones in this sample may be carry-over from other donors' samples. The chain joins TRBV27 to TRBJ2-7; 7 bases are a match to TRBD2. This CDR3 reads CASTFGGGPLSEQYF. In DNA form, the CDR3 reads TGTGCCAGCACCTTTGGGGGAGGGCCACTTTCCGAGCAGTACTTC.